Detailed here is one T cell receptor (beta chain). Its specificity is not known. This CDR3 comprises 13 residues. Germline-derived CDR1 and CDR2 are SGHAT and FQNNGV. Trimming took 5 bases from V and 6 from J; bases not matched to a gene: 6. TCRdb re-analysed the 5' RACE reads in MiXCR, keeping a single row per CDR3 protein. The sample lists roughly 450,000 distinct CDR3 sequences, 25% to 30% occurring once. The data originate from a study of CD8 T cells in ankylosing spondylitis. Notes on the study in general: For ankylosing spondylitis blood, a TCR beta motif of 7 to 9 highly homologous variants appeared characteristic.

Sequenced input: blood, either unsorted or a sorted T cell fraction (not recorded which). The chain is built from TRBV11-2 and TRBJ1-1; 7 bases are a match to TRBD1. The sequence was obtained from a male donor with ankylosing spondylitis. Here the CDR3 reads CASSHRQGPEAFF. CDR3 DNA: TGTGCCAGCAGCCATCGACAGGGCCCTGAAGCTTTCTTT.